This is a list of T cell receptor beta chains from one sample in a study of CD8 T cells in ankylosing spondylitis. In TCRdb, the 5' RACE reads were re-called with MiXCR into one record per CDR3 protein. The table has around 210,000 distinct CDR3 sequences, roughly 8.2% seen once. Material for sequencing was blood, either unsorted or a sorted T cell fraction (not recorded which). These TCRs come from a female donor with ankylosing spondylitis or in good health (not recorded which). The CDR3 runs from the conserved cysteine through the conserved F or W. Fields, in order: clone size, D gene, V gene, J gene, CDR3 DNA, CDR3 protein. The D gene is left open where the match is weak. Size tells how often a clone was seen (once, few, many) or the class of an expanded clone, and some rows leave it out.

>many|-|TRBV5-1|TRBJ2-1
TGCGCCAGCAGCTTGACAGTTGAGCAGTTCTTC
CASSLTVEQFF
>many|-|TRBV11-3|TRBJ2-3
TGTGCCAGCAGCCTCTTTGGAGATACGCAGTATTTT
CASSLFGDTQYF
>many|TRBD2|TRBV7-2|TRBJ2-1
TGTGCCAGCAGCCTCCGCGTAAGGAGCGGGAATTACAATGAGCAGTTCTTC
CASSLRVRSGNYNEQFF
>many|TRBD1|TRBV20-1|TRBJ1-6
TGCAGTGCTAGAGTCAGGCAGGGGGGTAATTCACCCCTCCACTTT
CSARVRQGGNSPLHF
>few|-|TRBV7-2|TRBJ1-5
TGTGCCAGCAGCTTATTGGGAGTGCATCAGCCCCAGCATTTT
CASSLLGVHQPQHF
>many|-|TRBV12-3/TRBV12-4|TRBJ2-7
TGTGCCAGCAGTTGGGGGGAGGGGGTAGACGAGCAGTACTTC
CASSWGEGVDEQYF
>many|-|TRBV29-1|TRBJ1-1
TGCAGCGTGTACCCCGCTGAGGAAGCTTTCTTT
CSVYPAEEAFF
>many|-|TRBV9|TRBJ1-1
TGTGCCAGCAGCGTAGGGGAGGGGACCTACGTACCTGAAGCTTTCTTT
CASSVGEGTYVPEAFF
>many|-|TRBV5-4|TRBJ2-4
TGTGCCAGCAGCTTCGGGACACTAACCTCGGGAAACATTCAGTACTTC
CASSFGTLTSGNIQYF
>many|TRBD2|TRBV5-1|TRBJ2-1
TGCGCCAGCACCAACCCGGGACTAGCGGGAGGGCCACATTACAATGAGCAGTTCTTC
CASTNPGLAGGPHYNEQFF
>few|-|TRBV4-3|TRBJ1-4
TGCGCCAGCAGCCCTGAGGGGGGGCGAACTAATGAAAAACTGTTTTTT
CASSPEGGRTNEKLFF
>-|TRBD1|TRBV6-6|TRBJ2-1
TGTGCCAGCAGTTTCCTCCGGGACAGGCTCAGCTTC
CASSFLRDRLSF
>many|-|TRBV5-1|TRBJ2-1
TGCGCCAGCAGCTTTGATCCGGTTAACAATGAGCAGTTCTTC
CASSFDPVNNEQFF
>many|TRBD2|TRBV5-1|TRBJ2-1
TGCGCCAGCAGCCCGGGGACTAGCGGGAGATGGGTTGAGCAGTTCTTC
CASSPGTSGRWVEQFF
>many|-|TRBV27|TRBJ2-5
TGTGCCAGCAGTCCCCGGGCCACCAGTCTGACCCAGTACTTC
CASSPRATSLTQYF
>many|-|TRBV5-1|TRBJ2-3
TGCGCCAGCAGCGCAGCTGAAGTGTCAACAGATACGCAGTATTTT
CASSAAEVSTDTQYF
>few|TRBD2|TRBV6-4|TRBJ2-4
TGTGCCAGCAGAGGCGGACTAGCGGGAGGCCATCCGAGAGACATTCAGTACTTC
CASRGGLAGGHPRDIQYF
>many|-|TRBV25-1|TRBJ2-1
TGTGCCAGCAGTGATATGGGGGGCACCTACAATGAGCAGTTCTTC
CASSDMGGTYNEQFF
>many|-|TRBV7-2|TRBJ2-1
TGTGCCAGCAGCTTCAGAGGGCGCTCCTACAATGAGCAGTTCTTC
CASSFRGRSYNEQFF
>many|-|TRBV27|TRBJ2-3
TGTGCCAGCACTGCGACCGGAGATACGCAGTATTTT
CASTATGDTQYF
>many|-|TRBV15|TRBJ1-1
TGTGCCACCTCTAGGGATCTTACGAACACTGAAGCTTTCTTT
CATSRDLTNTEAFF
>many|-|TRBV5-6|TRBJ2-1
TGTGCCAGCAGCCTTTTCACCTACAATGAGCAGTTCTTC
CASSLFTYNEQFF
>many|TRBD1|TRBV20-1|TRBJ2-1
TGCAGTGCTACCCGGGACAGTGTGTTCTTC
CSATRDSVFF
>many|-|TRBV10-2|TRBJ1-2
TGCGCCAGCAGCTTACAGGAAAATGGCTACACCTTC
CASSLQENGYTF
>few|-|TRBV7-9|TRBJ2-1
TGTGCCAGCAGCCCAATAAGTGGGAGCCGGGGTGAGCAGTTCTTC
CASSPISGSRGEQFF
>many|-|TRBV5-1|TRBJ1-3
TGCGCCAGCAGCTTAATGGACAGCTCAATGAACACCATATATTTT
CASSLMDSSMNTIYF
>many|TRBD2|TRBV15|TRBJ2-7
TGTGCCACCAGCAGAGATAGCGGGAGCCGCCAGTACTTC
CATSRDSGSRQYF
>many|-|TRBV20-1|TRBJ1-1
TGCAGTGCTAGAAGGACTGACAGTAAAGCTTTCTTT
CSARRTDSKAFF
>-|TRBD1|TRBV7-2|TRBJ2-2
TGTGCCAGCAGCTTCGACAGGGGCCCCGGGGAGCTGTTTTTT
CASSFDRGPGELFF
>many|-|TRBV20-1|TRBJ2-1
TGCAGTGCTGCGAGACCGGAGGGCCAGGGGAATGAGCAGTTCTTC
CSAARPEGQGNEQFF
>many|TRBD2|TRBV10-3|TRBJ2-1
TGTGCCATCAGTGGGGCGGGAGGGGCAAGGAATGAGCAGTTCTTC
CAISGAGGARNEQFF
>many|-|TRBV4-2|TRBJ2-1
TGTGCCAGCAGTCTGTCCCGAGGCGGTGGTGAGCAGTTCTTC
CASSLSRGGGEQFF
>many|-|TRBV20-1|TRBJ1-5
TGCAGTGCTAGAGATAATTTTGACAGTTCTAATCAGCCCCAGCATTTT
CSARDNFDSSNQPQHF
>many|-|TRBV20-1|TRBJ2-1
TGCAGTGCATTGGCCCCAGGGCAGTACAATGAGCAGTTCTTC
CSALAPGQYNEQFF
>few|TRBD2|TRBV11-3|TRBJ2-1
TGTGCCAGCAGCTCTTTGACCGGGACTAGCGGGAGCGGAGGGTTAAGGAATGAGCAGTTCTTC
CASSSLTGTSGSGGLRNEQFF
>many|TRBD1|TRBV12-5|TRBJ1-3
TGTGCTAGTGGACAGGGGAATGGAAACACCATATATTTT
CASGQGNGNTIYF
>few|-|TRBV18|TRBJ2-7
TGTGCCAGCTCACCCGCTAACACCTACGAGCAGTACTTC
CASSPANTYEQYF
>-|-|TRBV11-1|TRBJ2-2
TGTGCCAGCAGCATAGTGGCACTAGCCCGGATCCTGAACACCGGGGAGCTGTTTTTT
CASSIVALARILNTGELFF
>many|TRBD2|TRBV7-2|TRBJ2-1
TGTGCCAGCAGCTTAAGACTAGCGGGAGGAGTTGGTGAGCAGTTCTTC
CASSLRLAGGVGEQFF
>many|TRBD2|TRBV6-2/TRBV6-3|TRBJ2-1
TGTGCCAGCAGTTCACCTGGACTAGCGGGGAACAATGAGCAGTTCTTC
CASSSPGLAGNNEQFF
>many|TRBD1|TRBV7-2|TRBJ2-7
TGTGCCAGCAGCCGGGGACAGGTTACCTACGAGCAGTACTTC
CASSRGQVTYEQYF
>many|-|TRBV9|TRBJ2-5
TGTGCCAGCAGCGGGCGGGGTCAAGAGACCCAGTACTTC
CASSGRGQETQYF
>many|-|TRBV5-1|TRBJ2-5
TGCGCCAGCAGCACCGGGACCAAAGAGACCCAGTACTTC
CASSTGTKETQYF
>many|-|TRBV6-5|TRBJ1-1
TGTGCCAGCAGTTATGGGAAGGAGAGCACTGAAGCTTTCTTT
CASSYGKESTEAFF
>-|-|TRBV29-1|TRBJ1-1
TGCAGCGTTGAGACCCAGGGTGTCGCCACTGAAGCTTTCTTT
CSVETQGVATEAFF
>many|TRBD1|TRBV12-3/TRBV12-4|TRBJ2-2
TGTGCCAGCAGTTGGGGGACAGGGCCGAACACCGGGGAGCTGTTTTTT
CASSWGTGPNTGELFF
>many|-|TRBV7-2|TRBJ2-3
TGTGCCAGCAGCTTAGACCCGGGGGATACGCAGTATTTT
CASSLDPGDTQYF
>many|-|TRBV28|TRBJ2-2
TGTGCCAGCAGAGTTGCCGGCGGGGAGCTGTTTTTT
CASRVAGGELFF
>few|-|TRBV20-1|TRBJ2-1
TGCAGTGCTATAGGACCTCTGGGAAATGAGCAGTTCTTC
CSAIGPLGNEQFF
>many|-|TRBV7-3|TRBJ2-1
TGTGCCAGCAGCTTTTCCGGGTCGGGTGAGCAGTTCTTC
CASSFSGSGEQFF
>few|-|TRBV6-5|TRBJ1-2
TGTGCCAGCAGTTACGATGGGGGATCGTATGGCTACACCTTC
CASSYDGGSYGYTF
>few|-|TRBV11-1|TRBJ2-2
TGTGCCAGCAGCTTGGCGAGGGTCGGGAACACCGGGGAGCTGTTTTTT
CASSLARVGNTGELFF
>many|-|TRBV29-1|TRBJ1-1
TGCAGCGTCAAACAGGGATGGAACACTGAAGCTTTCTTT
CSVKQGWNTEAFF